This TCR beta chain was recovered during a study of T cells in Graves' hyperthyroidism and ophthalmopathy. Fresh peripheral blood, roughly 9.3 ml, was the source of the PBMCs. Amplified TCR beta CDR3 regions came from RNA transcripts. During a first-round RT-PCR of the TCR CDR3, the HTBI primer set was used. From the multiplex PCR reads, TCRdb called clonotypes with MiXCR, one entry per CDR3 protein. This table holds fewer than 900,000 distinct CDR3 sequences, over 15% found once. In germline, CDR1 is LNHDA, CDR2 SQIVND (reference sequence). The CDR3 loop spans 13 amino acids. V was clipped by 3 bases and J by 1 base, with 6 bases between them.

This clonotype was obtained from a young man with Graves' hyperthyroidism. This sequence joins TRBV19 and TRBJ1-1; no clear D. Material: blood. CDR3 loop: CASSIAANTEAFF. CDR3 DNA sequence: TGTGCCAGTAGTATTGCGGCGAACACTGAAGCTTTCTTT.